Sequencing of this T cell receptor (beta chain) was carried out in a study of blood T cells in healthy people across ages. The study's findings and limits: Significant beta diversity loss was already apparent by age about 42, declining roughly linearly. Not knowing donor CMV status may have confounded expanded clonotype changes.

Comments on this clonotype: Antigen unknown.

The CDR3 runs 13 residues. The V and J ends lost 7 bases and 10 bases respectively, with 16 bases between them. CDR1 and CDR2 from the germline V gene are MNHEY and SVGEGT. A J-beta primer mix and a sample-barcoded 5' primer were used in a second PCR of about 7 to 11 cycles. MiXCR was run by TCRdb on the 5' RACE reads, yielding one entry per CDR3 protein. This repertoire shows roughly 1.4 million distinct CDR3 sequences, 59% found once; its top ten account for over 6.5%. The chain uses TRBV6-2 or TRBV6-3 and TRBJ1-4; no clear D gene. The TCR comes from a man aged 18-30 years in good health. The source material was blood. The CDR3 nucleotides read TGTGCCAGCACTCTCAGCGGGGAAGGAAAACTGTTTTTT. It specifies CASTLSGEGKLFF.